This TCR beta chain was documented in a study of blood T cell repertoires in COVID-19. This CDR3 spans 12 amino acids. The V and J ends lost 5 bases and 6 bases respectively, with 12 bases between them. The germline CDR1 and CDR2 sequences are SGDLS and YYNGEE. The table came from immunoSEQ multiplex PCR; TCRdb's copy has only in-frame clones and leaves some out. The sample gives 250,000 or so clones, about 82% of which show up once; more than 9% is in the top ten. Specimen: peripheral blood. The sequence came from a man older than 75 with acute or convalescent COVID-19. The chain employs TRBV9 and TRBJ2-7; tentative D call: TRBD2 (5 bases). DNA for the CDR3: TGTGCCAGCAGTGCCACGGGATCCGAGCAGTACTTC. It codes for CASSATGSEQYF.